This TCR beta chain came from a study of T cell responses to AZD1222 COVID-19 vaccine. For the study at large: Pooling covered second doses at about 4 or about 12 weeks.

This CDR3 is built from 19 residues. V gave up 6 bases and J gave up 0 bases; unmatched junction bases: 17. Germline V lookup: CDR1 ENHRY, CDR2 SYGVKD. Sequenced by immunoSEQ multiplex PCR; TCRdb stores in-frame clones only, minus some. The sample shows 150,000 to 200,000 clones, more than 85% of them seen only once. This chain uses TRBV10-3 with TRBJ1-2, with TRBD1 identical over 9 bases. Specimen: peripheral blood, collected on day 0 of AZD1222 vaccination. The TCR sequence derives from an adult in good health. The CDR3 bases are TGTGCCATCAGGCCCTTCCGGGACAGGGTGCCGGGATCTAACTATGGCTACACCTTC. Translation: CAIRPFRDRVPGSNYGYTF.